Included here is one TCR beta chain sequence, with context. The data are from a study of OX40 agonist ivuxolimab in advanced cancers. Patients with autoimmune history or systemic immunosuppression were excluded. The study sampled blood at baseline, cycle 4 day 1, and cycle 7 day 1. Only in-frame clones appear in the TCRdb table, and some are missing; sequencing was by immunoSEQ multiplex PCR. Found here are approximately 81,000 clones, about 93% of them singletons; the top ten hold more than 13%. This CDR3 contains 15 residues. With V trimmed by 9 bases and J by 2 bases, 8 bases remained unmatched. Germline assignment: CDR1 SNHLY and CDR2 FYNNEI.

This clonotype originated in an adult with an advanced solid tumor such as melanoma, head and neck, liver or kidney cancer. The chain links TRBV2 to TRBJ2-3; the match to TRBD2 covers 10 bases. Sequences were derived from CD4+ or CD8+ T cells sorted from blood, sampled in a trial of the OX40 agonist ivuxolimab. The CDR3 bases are TGTGCCAGATGGGGGCTAGCGGGAGACACAGATACGCAGTATTTT. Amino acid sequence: CARWGLAGDTDTQYF.